What follows are 8 T cell receptor beta chains derived from one specimen sequenced in a study of blood T cells in healthy people across ages. It was with a sample-barcoded 5' primer and a J-beta primer mix that a second PCR of about 6 to 12 cycles was run. One entry per CDR3 protein, called by TCRdb with MiXCR from the 5' RACE reads. This repertoire shows around 1,900,000 distinct CDR3 sequences, 39% found once; its top ten account for under 25%. Sequenced: blood. These receptors all come from a human donor in good health.

The V and J genes are TRBV25-1 and TRBJ1-3; D uncertain. CDR1 and CDR2 (germline): MGHDK, SYGVNS. Between the trimmed V and J ends, which lost 4 bases and 1 base, there was a span of 5 bases. The CDR3 sequence is 13 residues long. The CDR3 nucleotides are TGTGCCAGCAGTGGTATGTCTGGAAACACCATATATTTT. Protein: CASSGMSGNTIYF.

The CDR3 here is CSVPHPDTQYF. CDR3 DNA: TGCAGCGTTCCCCACCCGGATACGCAGTATTTT. The genes are TRBV29-1 and TRBJ2-3; no firm D call. The germline V and J ends were trimmed by 5 bases and 6 bases, with 9 bases remaining between them. The CDR3 consists of 11 residues. CDR1 SQVTM and CDR2 ANQGSEA come from the germline V gene.

This clonotype has more than one count but fewer than ten. The chain carries TRBV20-1 and TRBJ1-2, with TRBD1 matching 7 bases. From germline, CDR1 is DFQATT and CDR2 SNEGSKA (reference sequence). The CDR3 covers 13 residues. The J segment lost 8 bases and the V segment lost 0 bases, leaving 6 bases of the junction unmatched. The CDR3 region is CSARDDRVWGYTF. The CDR3 DNA reads as TGCAGTGCTAGAGATGACAGGGTGTGGGGCTACACCTTC.

This clonotype appeared once. The V gene is TRBV7-9, the J gene TRBJ2-1, with 9 bases lining up with TRBD1. Germline V lookup: CDR1 SEHNR, CDR2 FQNEAQ (reference sequence). Germline trimming cut 1 base from V and 9 bases from J; bases unmatched to any gene: 1. This CDR3 contains 13 residues. CDR3 in amino acids: CASSLEDRGEQFF. The CDR3 DNA is TGTGCCAGCAGCTTAGAGGACAGGGGTGAGCAGTTCTTC.

A few counts support this clonotype. The rearrangement uses TRBV4-3 and TRBJ1-1; D unresolved. Germline CDR1 is LGHNA and CDR2 is YSLEER. The CDR3 has 13 amino acids. Trimming removed 4 bases from V and 6 bases from J, with 12 bases in between. CDR3 region: CASSPGVVSEAFF. Here the CDR3 DNA reads TGCGCCAGCAGCCCCGGGGTCGTATCTGAAGCTTTCTTT.

This clonotype appeared a few times. The rearrangement links TRBV4-2 to TRBJ1-5; 8 bases match TRBD1. CDR3 size: 15 residues. V shed 4 bases and J 6 bases; nucleotides not matched to a gene: 8. Germline CDR1 reads LGHNA; CDR2 reads YNFKEQ. The CDR3 DNA reads TGTGCCAGCAGCCGATGGACAGGGAAGGTTCAGCCCCAGCATTTT. Its protein product is CASSRWTGKVQPQHF.

The CDR3 coding sequence is TGCAGTGCTAGAGATCCAGCGGGGGGTCCAAATGAGCAGTACTTC. Protein: CSARDPAGGPNEQYF. V and J are TRBV20-1 and TRBJ2-4; 9 bases line up with TRBD2. Trimming took 0 bases from V and 13 from J; bases not matched to a gene: 13. CDR1 is DFQATT and CDR2 is SNEGSKA in the germline V gene (reference sequence). The CDR3 consists of 15 residues.

A few counts support this clonotype. J is TRBJ2-2 and V is TRBV15; 7 nucleotides match TRBD1. V was pared by 5 bases and J by 10 bases, with 4 bases of the junction left unmatched. There are 12 residues in the CDR3. CDR1 is LNHNV, CDR2 YYDKDF, per germline (reference sequence). The CDR3 region has the DNA TGTGCCACCAGCGACAGGGACGAGGAGCTGTTTTTT. Residues: CATSDRDEELFF.